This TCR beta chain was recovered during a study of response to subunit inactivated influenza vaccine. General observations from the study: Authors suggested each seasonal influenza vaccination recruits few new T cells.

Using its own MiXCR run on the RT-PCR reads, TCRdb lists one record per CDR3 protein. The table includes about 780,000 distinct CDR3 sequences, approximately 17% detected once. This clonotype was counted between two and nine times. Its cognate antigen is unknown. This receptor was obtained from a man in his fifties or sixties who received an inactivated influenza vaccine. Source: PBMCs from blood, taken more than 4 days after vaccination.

The CDR3 here is CAWSPGTGGFINTEAFF. DNA for the CDR3: TGTGCCTGGAGTCCCGGGACAGGGGGCTTTATTAACACTGAAGCTTTCTTT. This chain uses TRBV30 with TRBJ1-1; 12 bases fit TRBD1. Germline lookup yields CDR1 GTSNPN and CDR2 SVGIG (reference sequence). This CDR3 has 17 residues. V was clipped by 2 bases and J by 2 bases; unmatched bases: 9.